The 30 T cell receptor beta chains in this list originate from one sample, sequenced in a study of shared clonotypes between healthy human individuals. The data were produced by immunoSEQ multiplex PCR, yet TCRdb's version contains in-frame clones alone and is incomplete. The sample lists around 690,000 clones, 90% seen once, with 34% in the top ten. Sequenced: memory CD8+ T cells from PBMCs. Subset here: CD45RO+ cells pooled with CCR7-negative TemRA cells. Every receptor here comes from a man aged 18-30 years in good health. Some clones in this sample may be carry-over from other donors' samples.

This chain connects TRBV2 to TRBJ2-7; 9 nucleotides match TRBD2. The CDR3 has 15 residues. Trimming removed 3 bases from V and 0 bases from J; junction bases left unmatched: 3. CDR1 is SNHLY and CDR2 is FYNNEI in the germline V gene. The CDR3 region is CASSESSGTSYEQYF. CDR3 nucleotide sequence: TGTGCCAGCAGTGAGTCTAGCGGGACCTCCTACGAGCAGTACTTC.

V usage is TRBV7-9 and J usage is TRBJ2-5; 9 bases align to TRBD2. The CDR3 is 15 amino acids. The trim removed 4 bases at V and 5 bases at J, leaving 8 bases unmatched. Germline-derived CDR1 and CDR2 are SEHNR and FQNEAQ (reference sequence). CDR3 protein: CASSSGTSHKETQYF. In nucleotides, the CDR3 is TGTGCCAGCAGCTCAGGGACTAGCCACAAGGAGACCCAGTACTTC. The full variable domain, rest sourced from reference TRBV7-9 and TRBJ2-5, is DTGVSQNPRHKITKRGQNVTFRCDPISEHNRLYWYRQTLGQGPEFLTYFQNEAQLEKSRLLSDRFSAERPKGSFSTLEIQRTEQGDSAMYLCASSSGTSHKETQYFGPGTRLLVL.

In the case of this clone: Other DNA sequences in the same sample also yield this CDR3. V usage is TRBV7-9 and J usage is TRBJ2-7; 13 bases map to TRBD2. This CDR3 is 14 amino acids long. V was clipped by 5 bases and J by 4 bases; unmatched bases: 2. Germline-derived CDR1 and CDR2 are SEHNR and FQNEAQ (reference sequence). CDR3 amino acids: CASSTGLAGYEQYF. CDR3 nucleotides: TGTGCCAGCAGCACGGGACTAGCGGGGTACGAGCAGTACTTC.

The chain recombines TRBV28 with TRBJ2-7; 8 nucleotides align to TRBD2. There are 14 residues in the CDR3. J gave up 2 bases and V 2 bases, and 2 bases lay outside the gene matches. Looked up from germline, CDR1 is MDHEN and CDR2 is SYDVKM. This CDR3 is CASSLGGGTYEQYF. CDR3 DNA: TGTGCCAGCAGTTTAGGCGGGGGGACCTACGAGCAGTACTTC.

The chain links TRBV27 to TRBJ2-7; no definite D call. Trimming took off 5 bases at V and 0 bases at J, with 17 bases between the two ends. The CDR3 sequence is 16 residues long. Germline CDR1 reads MNHEY; CDR2 reads SMNVEV (reference sequence). DNA for the CDR3: TGTGCCAGCAGTCCGCGGATACCGTTAAACTCCTACGAGCAGTACTTC. Residues: CASSPRIPLNSYEQYF.

The chain links TRBV7-6 to TRBJ1-1; 7 bases align to TRBD1. The CDR3 extends over 17 amino acids. Germline CDR1 reads SGHVS; CDR2 reads FNYEAQ. Unmatched junction bases numbered 12, after V lost 5 bases and J lost 0 bases. The CDR3 region has the DNA TGTGCCAGCAGCGGTCCCTTGGGACAGAGCTTGAACACTGAAGCTTTCTTT. It encodes CASSGPLGQSLNTEAFF.

The chain uses TRBV15 and TRBJ1-1, with 11 positions matching TRBD1. There are 15 residues in the CDR3. After removal of 7 bases from V and 7 bases from J, the junction contained 11 bases not matched to a gene. Looked up from germline, CDR1 is LNHNV and CDR2 is YYDKDF (reference sequence). The CDR3 here is CATKDRGRGMGEAFF. CDR3 nucleotides: TGTGCCACCAAGGACAGGGGGCGGGGGATGGGTGAAGCTTTCTTT.

V gene TRBV7-9 combines with J gene TRBJ1-1; possible D gene TRBD1, 5 bases. Germline CDR1 and CDR2: SEHNR and FQNEAQ (reference sequence). CDR3 size: 13 residues. Trimming cost V 3 bases and J 8 bases, with 13 bases left between them. The CDR3 sequence is CASSLTVFPEAFF. CDR3 DNA sequence: TGTGCCAGCAGCTTGACAGTTTTCCCCGAAGCTTTCTTT. The full variable domain, in which reference TRBV7-9 and TRBJ1-1 provide the parts outside the CDR3, is DTGVSQNPRHKITKRGQNVTFRCDPISEHNRLYWYRQTLGQGPEFLTYFQNEAQLEKSRLLSDRFSAERPKGSFSTLEIQRTEQGDSAMYLCASSLTVFPEAFFGQGTRLTVV.

The chain links TRBV7-9 to TRBJ2-4; D is possibly TRBD1 (6 bases). Germline V gene lookup returns CDR1 SEHNR and CDR2 FQNEAQ (reference sequence). This CDR3 spans 16 amino acids. The V end was cut by 5 bases, the J end by 3 bases, with 17 bases between. Here the CDR3 DNA reads TGTGCCAGCAGCGCTAACAGGGATTTGGGCAAAAACATTCAGTACTTC. Encoded protein: CASSANRDLGKNIQYF.

The chain uses TRBV11-2 and TRBJ2-7, with TRBD2 as a possible D gene (5 bases). Germline-derived CDR1 and CDR2 are SGHAT and FQNNGV. This CDR3 is built from 14 residues. Trimming stripped 6 bases from V and 2 bases from J, with 14 bases between. Here the CDR3 reads CASRPREGTYEQYF. The CDR3 region has the DNA TGTGCCAGCAGGCCCCGGGAAGGAACCTACGAGCAGTACTTC.

The chain combines TRBV4-1 with TRBJ2-5; TRBD1 aligns across 9 bases. The CDR3 contains 17 residues. With V trimmed by 1 base and J by 7 bases, 13 bases remained unmatched. Germline V CDR1 and CDR2: MGHRA, YSYEKL. The CDR3 DNA reads as TGCGCCAGCAGCCAAGTGGGACAGGGACGAGGTTATGGGACCCAGTACTTC. Translating it yields CASSQVGQGRGYGTQYF.

The chain employs TRBV4-2 and TRBJ2-7; 8 positions match TRBD2. Germline assignment: CDR1 LGHNA and CDR2 YNFKEQ. The CDR3 totals 18 residues. V gave up 1 base and J gave up 2 bases; unmatched junction bases: 13. CDR3 protein: CASSQGGGMSGSTYEQYF. As DNA, the CDR3 is TGTGCCAGCAGCCAAGGGGGGGGGATGAGCGGGAGTACCTACGAGCAGTACTTC.

The V gene is TRBV4-1, the J gene TRBJ2-1, with D maybe TRBD2 (5 bases). The germline V and J ends were trimmed by 1 base and 5 bases, with 12 bases remaining between them. CDR1 is MGHRA, CDR2 YSYEKL, per germline. The CDR3 is made up of 15 amino acids. This chain's CDR3 is CASSQGERPDNEQFF. The CDR3 DNA follows: TGCGCCAGCAGCCAAGGGGAGCGTCCGGACAATGAGCAGTTCTTC.

This chain joins TRBV7-9 and TRBJ1-1; D is ambiguous. The V gene's germline CDR1 is SEHNR and CDR2 FQNEAQ (reference sequence). The CDR3 covers 12 residues. Trimming took 8 bases from V and 3 from J, leaving 10 bases between them. This CDR3 is CASVGSYTEAFF. The CDR3 bases are TGTGCCAGCGTGGGATCTTACACTGAAGCTTTCTTT.

This clone was observed once. V is TRBV6-4 and J is TRBJ2-1, with D possibly matching TRBD1 (6 bases). The CDR3 has 15 residues. CDR1 is MRHNA, CDR2 SNTAGT, per germline. Trimming shortened V by 6 bases and J by 0 bases, and 12 bases separated the two germline ends. The CDR3 DNA is TGTGCCAGCAGCCGGGACAAGAGCTCCTACAATGAGCAGTTCTTC. It is translated as CASSRDKSSYNEQFF.

V is TRBV27 and J is TRBJ1-2, with D perhaps TRBD1 (5 bases). The CDR3 sequence is 14 residues long. Germline values: CDR1 MNHEY, CDR2 SMNVEV (reference sequence). Trimming shortened V by 8 bases and J by 3 bases, and 16 bases separated the two germline ends. Written as DNA, the CDR3 is TGTGCCAGCCGAATGGCCGGGGGAGACTATGGCTACACCTTC. Translating it yields CASRMAGGDYGYTF.

CDR3 coding DNA: TGTGCCAGCAGCGACTCGACTAGCGGGAGATACAATGAGCAGTTCTTC. It is translated as CASSDSTSGRYNEQFF. J is TRBJ2-1 and V is TRBV9; TRBD2 matches 12 bases. V lost 3 bases and J lost 4; bases outside the gene matches: 5. The germline gives CDR1 SGDLS, CDR2 YYNGEE. This CDR3 has 16 amino acids.

The V call is TRBV4-2, the J call TRBJ2-1, with 7 bases matching TRBD1. This CDR3 is 18 amino acids long. V shed 2 bases, J shed 4 bases, and the junction held 14 bases outside the gene matches. Germline loops: CDR1 LGHNA, CDR2 YNFKEQ. The chain's CDR3 is CASSQNRWGTDTYNEQFF. CDR3 coding DNA: TGTGCCAGCAGCCAAAACCGGTGGGGGACAGATACTTACAATGAGCAGTTCTTC.

This clone turned up a few times. The V and J genes are TRBV13 and TRBJ1-1; D possibly corresponds to TRBD1 (6 bases). Germline V CDR1 and CDR2: PRHDT, FYEKMQ (reference sequence). The length of the CDR3 is 13 residues. V was shortened by 6 bases and J by 5 bases, with 13 bases between the two germline ends. The CDR3, as DNA: TGTGCCAGCAGTCAGGGGCCGGGAACTGAAGCTTTCTTT. Translated: CASSQGPGTEAFF.

This rearrangement joins TRBV19 to TRBJ2-6, with 7 bases that match TRBD1. V shed 8 bases, J shed 1 base, and the junction held 20 bases outside the gene matches. CDR3 length equals 20 residues. Germline lookup yields CDR1 LNHDA and CDR2 SQIVND (reference sequence). The CDR3 is CASCRQGSISFSSGANVLTF. CDR3 DNA sequence: TGTGCCAGTTGCAGACAGGGTTCTATCTCTTTTTCTTCTGGGGCCAACGTCCTGACTTTC.

The rearrangement uses TRBV4-1 and TRBJ2-7; D possibly matches TRBD1 or TRBD2 (6 bases each). V lost 0 bases and J lost 5, with 11 bases in between. Germline V CDR1 and CDR2: MGHRA, YSYEKL. The length of the CDR3 is 14 residues. The CDR3, as DNA: TGCGCCAGCAGCCAAGACCGGGGGCTCAACGAGCAGTACTTC. Amino acid sequence: CASSQDRGLNEQYF.

The J gene is TRBJ1-1, the V gene TRBV5-6; no clear D. The CDR3 length is 12 residues. Trimming pared 0 bases from V and 10 bases from J, leaving 10 bases between. The V gene's germline CDR1 is SGHDT and CDR2 YYEEEE. The CDR3 sequence is CASSLATGSAFF. The CDR3 DNA reads TGTGCCAGCAGCTTGGCCACTGGGTCAGCTTTCTTT.

The CDR3 region has the DNA TGTGCCAGCAGCCAACCGACAGCGACTAGCGATTCCTACGAGCAGTACTTC. This codes for CASSQPTATSDSYEQYF. This chain uses TRBV7-9 with TRBJ2-7, with 8 bases that match TRBD2. V gave up 5 bases and J gave up 1 base; unmatched junction bases: 13. In germline, CDR1 is SEHNR, CDR2 FQNEAQ (reference sequence). The CDR3 has 17 amino acids.

This sequence joins TRBV7-2 and TRBJ2-1; 8 bases fit TRBD2. Germline CDR1 is SGHTA and CDR2 is FQGNSA. V shed 0 bases, J shed 3 bases, and the junction held 4 bases outside the gene matches. The CDR3 length is 16 residues. The chain's CDR3 is CASSLARLAGYNEQFF. The CDR3 region has the DNA TGTGCCAGCAGCTTAGCGCGGCTAGCGGGCTACAATGAGCAGTTCTTC.

This chain joins TRBV7-9 and TRBJ1-1, with D hard to call. V was clipped by 2 bases and J by 1 base, with 11 bases between them. Germline CDR1 SEHNR, CDR2 FQNEAQ (reference sequence). The CDR3 is made up of 15 amino acids. CDR3 region: CASSLIGIKNTEAFF. The CDR3 DNA reads as TGTGCCAGCAGCTTAATTGGCATTAAGAACACTGAAGCTTTCTTT.

This chain links TRBV6-5 with TRBJ1-4; no reliable D call. The V gene's germline CDR1 is MNHEY and CDR2 SVGAGI. CDR3 length equals 16 residues. V shed 2 bases and J shed 0 bases, with 10 bases lying between them. CDR3 DNA sequence: TGTGCCAGCAGTTACCTCCTCGGGACAACTAATGAAAAACTGTTTTTT. It codes for CASSYLLGTTNEKLFF.

In regard to this clone: The same CDR3 arises from other DNA sequences in this sample as well. This chain joins TRBV4-1 and TRBJ2-1; D ambiguous. V gave up 1 base and J gave up 3 bases, with 7 bases separating them. The CDR3 covers 14 residues. Germline lookup yields CDR1 MGHRA and CDR2 YSYEKL. The CDR3 protein is CASSQVGSYNEQFF. CDR3 coding DNA: TGCGCCAGCAGCCAAGTAGGCAGCTACAATGAGCAGTTCTTC.

This clone was found once. The chain carries TRBV5-1 and TRBJ1-1; 8 bases are a match to TRBD1. Germline assignment: CDR1 SGHRS and CDR2 YFSETQ. V was clipped by 0 bases and J by 5 bases; unmatched bases: 9. This CDR3 is built from 16 residues. CDR3 sequence reads: CASSLESGGMWTEAFF. CDR3 bases: TGCGCCAGCAGCTTGGAGTCAGGGGGCATGTGGACTGAAGCTTTCTTT.

The rearrangement uses TRBV9 and TRBJ2-1; D is ambiguous. Germline lookup yields CDR1 SGDLS and CDR2 YYNGEE. Trimming removed 2 bases at V and 8 bases at J, with 17 bases between. This CDR3 region has 15 residues. CDR3 coding DNA: TGTGCCAGCAGCGTCTCCGTACGGGCCCATGATGAGCAGTTCTTC. Its protein product is CASSVSVRAHDEQFF.

This chain connects TRBV10-2 to TRBJ2-6; 7 positions match TRBD1. The ends lost 2 bases at V and 4 bases at J; junction bases unmatched: 5. This CDR3 is 16 amino acids long. CDR1 is WSHSY and CDR2 is SAAADI in the germline V gene. CDR3 protein: CASSEDRVWGANVLTF. The CDR3 DNA follows: TGCGCCAGCAGTGAGGACAGGGTGTGGGGGGCCAACGTCCTGACTTTC.